Sequencing of this T cell receptor (beta chain) was carried out in a study of cytomegalovirus exposure and HLA in healthy donors. Whole-study context: For the 300 to 450 genotyped donors, 75% to 90% fell within the Caucasian-associated ancestry cluster.

Vbeta (60) and Jbeta (13) primers were used in the PCR. The assay was immunoSEQ multiplex PCR, and TCRdb's table has in-frame clones only and misses some. The repertoire holds about 200,000 clones, with around nine tenths as singletons. Unrecorded immune exposures were likely, despite nominal health at sampling. This sequence was found in a woman aged 25 to 45 in good health and CMV-seronegative. Sequenced input: PBMCs.

The CDR3: CASSVDGALMNTEAFF. The CDR3 bases are TGTGCCAGCAGCGTAGATGGGGCACTGATGAACACTGAAGCTTTCTTT. The rearrangement uses TRBV9 and TRBJ1-1, with TRBD1 as a possible D gene (5 bases). Germline CDR1 and CDR2: SGDLS and YYNGEE. Trimming left V 0 bases short and J 0 bases short, with 12 bases between. The CDR3 loop spans 16 amino acids.